This T cell receptor (beta chain) appears in the sequencing data of a study of T cell changes during pregnancy in multiple sclerosis. V was clipped by 3 bases and J by 3 bases, with 9 bases between them. This CDR3 is 13 amino acids long. Germline CDR1 MNHEY, CDR2 SMNVEV (reference sequence). Sequencing used immunoSEQ multiplex PCR; TCRdb keeps in-frame clones, though not all of them. Counted here are tens of thousands of clones, about 91% occurring once; the ten biggest clones make up about 0.9%. The input for sequencing was peripheral blood, taken before pregnancy. This sequence was found in a female donor with multiple sclerosis, enrolled in a pregnancy study. J is TRBJ2-7 and V is TRBV27; maybe TRBD2 (6 bases). The CDR3 spells CASSFAGGYEQYF. As DNA, the CDR3 is TGTGCCAGCAGTTTTGCCGGGGGCTACGAGCAGTACTTC.